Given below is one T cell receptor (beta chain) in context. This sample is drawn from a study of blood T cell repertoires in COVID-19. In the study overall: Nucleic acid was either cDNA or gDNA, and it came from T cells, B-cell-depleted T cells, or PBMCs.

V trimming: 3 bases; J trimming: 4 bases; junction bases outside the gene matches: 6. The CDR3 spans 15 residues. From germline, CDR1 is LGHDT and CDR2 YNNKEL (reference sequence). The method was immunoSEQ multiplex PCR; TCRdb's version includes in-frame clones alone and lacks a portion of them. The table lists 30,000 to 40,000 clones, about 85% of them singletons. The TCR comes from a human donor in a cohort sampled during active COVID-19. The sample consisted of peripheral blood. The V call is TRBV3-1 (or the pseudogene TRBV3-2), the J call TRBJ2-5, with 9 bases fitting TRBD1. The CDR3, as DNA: TGTGCCAGCAGCCATCAACAGGGGGCGAGAGAGACCCAGTACTTC. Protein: CASSHQQGARETQYF.